A single sample gave rise to the 19 T cell receptor beta chains below, sequenced in a study of blood T cell repertoires in COVID-19. Only in-frame clones appear in the TCRdb table, and some are missing; sequencing was by immunoSEQ multiplex PCR. The sample has some 26,000 clones, about 88% seen once; the top ten hold over 4.5%. The specimen was peripheral blood. The receptors were gathered from a man aged 70-80 years with active COVID-19.

The V call is TRBV3-1 (or the pseudogene TRBV3-2), the J call TRBJ2-7; TRBD1 matches 9 bases. Losses at the gene ends were 4 bases for V and 4 bases for J; bases not matched to a gene: 5. The CDR3 spans 14 residues. CDR1 and CDR2 from the germline V gene are LGHDT and YNNKEL (reference sequence). The CDR3 DNA is TGTGCCAGCAGCCGCCAACAGGGGGCTTACGAGCAGTACTTC. Encoded protein: CASSRQQGAYEQYF.

This clone occurred a few times. The CDR3 sequence: CASSYSMGAHTQYF. In nucleotides, the CDR3 is TGTGCCAGCAGTTACTCGATGGGGGCACATACGCAGTATTTT. This chain joins TRBV6-5 and TRBJ2-3; D might be TRBD1 (6 bases). The CDR3 sequence is 14 residues long. Germline V lookup: CDR1 MNHEY, CDR2 SVGAGI. With 0 bases removed from V and 7 bases from J, the gap between germline ends came to 11 bases.

This chain links TRBV25-1 with TRBJ2-2; D is perhaps TRBD2 (6 bases). There are 15 residues in the CDR3. Germline lookup yields CDR1 MGHDK and CDR2 SYGVNS. Trimming left V 5 bases short and J 5 bases short, with 15 bases between. CDR3 nucleotides: TGTGCCAGCAGTCTGACCGGGACTCAAACCGGGGAGCTGTTTTTT. Protein product: CASSLTGTQTGELFF.

The chain uses TRBV7-8 and TRBJ2-1; the D gene is possibly TRBD1 (5 bases). Germline-derived CDR1 and CDR2 are SGHVS and FQNEAQ. The CDR3 is made up of 13 amino acids. Trimming removed 4 bases from V and 6 bases from J, with 10 bases in between. The CDR3 nucleotides read TGTGCCAGCAGCTCCCGGCAGGGCAATGAGCAGTTCTTC. This codes for CASSSRQGNEQFF.

V gene TRBV19 combines with J gene TRBJ2-2; 9 nucleotides line up with TRBD1. J lost 8 bases, V lost 3 bases, and 10 bases had no gene match. The CDR3 totals 16 residues. Germline loops: CDR1 LNHDA, CDR2 SQIVND (reference sequence). The CDR3 reads CASSISHRGRSGELFF. In nucleotides, the CDR3 is TGTGCCAGTAGTATTTCACACAGGGGGCGTTCAGGGGAGCTGTTTTTT. The full variable domain, completed using reference TRBV19 and TRBJ2-2, is DGGITQSPKYLFRKEGQNVTLSCEQNLNHDAMYWYRQDPGQGLRLIYYSQIVNDFQKGDIAEGYSVSREKKESFPLTVTSAQKNPTAFYLCASSISHRGRSGELFFGEGSRLTVL.

The chain carries TRBV9 and TRBJ1-3; TRBD1 might be the D (5 bases). This CDR3 region has 15 residues. The ends were cut back, 0 bases at V and 4 bases at J, with 11 bases in the middle. Germline CDR1 is SGDLS and CDR2 is YYNGEE. The DNA for the CDR3 is TGTGCCAGCAGCGTAGGGGGGGAGCACGGAAACACCATATATTTT. Translation: CASSVGGEHGNTIYF.

This chain joins TRBV6-1 and TRBJ1-4; 8 nucleotides line up with TRBD1. Per germline, CDR1 MNHNS and CDR2 SASEGT. The ends lost 2 bases at V and 7 bases at J; junction bases unmatched: 3. The CDR3 length is 14 residues. This CDR3 is CASSENTGGEKLFF. The CDR3 bases are TGTGCCAGCAGTGAAAATACAGGGGGTGAAAAACTGTTTTTT.

As to this clone: This same CDR3 is encoded by further DNA sequences in the sample. This rearrangement joins TRBV5-1 to TRBJ2-7; 9 nucleotides align to TRBD1. Germline V gives CDR1 SGHRS, CDR2 YFSETQ. V dropped 4 bases and J dropped 1; count of bases not matched to a gene: 3. The CDR3 extends over 14 amino acids. CDR3 bases: TGCGCCAGCAGCCCGGGACAGGGTTCCTACGAGCAGTACTTC. Encoded protein: CASSPGQGSYEQYF.

This rearrangement joins TRBV14 to TRBJ2-1; D might be TRBD2 (7 bases). Trimming shortened V by 3 bases and J by 7 bases, and 16 bases separated the two germline ends. The CDR3 covers 15 residues. The germline gives CDR1 SGHDN, CDR2 FVKESK. The CDR3 DNA follows: TGTGCCAGCAGCCAGGAACGGGGGGCGGGGAATGAGCAGTTCTTC. Protein sequence: CASSQERGAGNEQFF.

The chain links TRBV2 to TRBJ1-2; tentative D call: TRBD1 (6 bases). The CDR3 runs to 14 residues. Germline V gene data show CDR1 as SNHLY and CDR2 as FYNNEI. V was trimmed by 5 bases and J by 4 bases, leaving 14 bases between them. The CDR3 nucleotides read TGTGCCAGCAGTCTAGGGGGATACAGCTATGGCTACACCTTC. Amino acid sequence: CASSLGGYSYGYTF. The whole variable domain, filled in from reference TRBV2 and TRBJ1-2, reads EPEVTQTPSHQVTQMGQEVILRCVPISNHLYFYWYRQILGQKVEFLVSFYNNEISEKSEIFDDQFSVERPDGSNFTLKIRSTKLEDSAMYFCASSLGGYSYGYTFGSGTRLTVV.

The rearrangement uses TRBV10-3 and TRBJ2-3; a possible D gene is TRBD2 (6 bases). Between the trimmed V and J ends, which lost 10 bases and 0 bases, there was a span of 14 bases. CDR1 and CDR2 (germline): ENHRY, SYGVKD. The CDR3 consists of 14 residues. CDR3 region: CATGGPASTDTQYF. CDR3 DNA: TGTGCCACCGGGGGACCGGCTAGCACAGATACGCAGTATTTT.

This clone was counted a few times. The chain uses TRBV4-1 and TRBJ1-3, with D possibly matching TRBD1 (6 bases). Germline loops: CDR1 MGHRA, CDR2 YSYEKL. Trimming took 1 base from V and 0 from J, leaving 22 bases between them. This CDR3 is built from 20 residues. The CDR3 reads CASSQANLIGDRYSGNTIYF. In nucleotides, the CDR3 is TGCGCCAGCAGCCAAGCTAATTTAATAGGAGACAGGTACTCTGGAAACACCATATATTTT.

The chain combines TRBV4-3 with TRBJ2-7; D is possibly TRBD2 (5 bases). Trimming stripped 1 base from V and 2 bases from J, with 12 bases between. The CDR3 runs to 15 residues. Germline V gives CDR1 LGHNA, CDR2 YSLEER. CDR3 amino acids: CASSQGSGSPYEQYF. CDR3 in DNA: TGCGCCAGCAGCCAAGGATCGGGGTCCCCCTACGAGCAGTACTTC.

The chain combines TRBV19 with TRBJ1-5, with TRBD1 matching over 9 bases. The CDR3 length is 16 residues. CDR1 and CDR2 (germline): LNHDA, SQIVND (reference sequence). Unmatched junction bases numbered 9, after V lost 5 bases and J lost 4 bases. CDR3: CASSAQDRGGNQPQHF. DNA of the CDR3: TGTGCCAGTAGTGCCCAGGACAGGGGTGGGAATCAGCCCCAGCATTTT.

The J gene is TRBJ2-7, the V gene TRBV5-3, with no clear D. TRBV5-3 is an ORF; its function is uncertain. The CDR3 spans 13 residues. Trimming took 4 bases from V and 5 from J, leaving 13 bases between them. CDR3 DNA: TGTGCCAGAAGCAATACTATAACCCACGAGCAGTACTTC. Translating gives CARSNTITHEQYF.

The chain recombines TRBV14 with TRBJ2-7; D ambiguous. The germline gives CDR1 SGHDN, CDR2 FVKESK. V dropped 0 bases and J dropped 7 bases, with 16 bases sitting between them. The CDR3 sequence is 15 residues long. The CDR3 loop reads CASSQDVRRIDEQYF. Written as DNA, the CDR3 is TGTGCCAGCAGCCAAGACGTGAGGCGGATAGATGAGCAGTACTTC. Variable domain in full (rest from reference TRBV14 and TRBJ2-7): EAGVTQFPSHSVIEKGQTVTLRCDPISGHDNLYWYRRVMGKEIKFLLHFVKESKQDESGMPNNRFLAERTGGTYSTLKVQPAELEDSGVYFCASSQDVRRIDEQYFGPGTRLTVT.

The gene calls are TRBV5-4 and TRBJ2-2, with D maybe TRBD1 (6 bases). V dropped 4 bases and J dropped 2 bases, with 12 bases sitting between them. CDR3 length: 15 residues. The V gene's germline CDR1 is SGHNT and CDR2 YYREEE (reference sequence). CDR3 amino acids: CASSPGRGNTGELFF. The CDR3 coding sequence is TGTGCCAGCAGCCCCGGCAGGGGAAACACCGGGGAGCTGTTTTTT.

The chain joins TRBV18 to TRBJ1-2; tentative D call: TRBD1 (5 bases). This CDR3 has 17 residues. In germline, CDR1 is KGHSH, CDR2 LQKENI. The V and J ends lost 6 bases and 6 bases respectively, with 26 bases between them. The CDR3 is CASSREVLSGPLDGYTF. The CDR3, as DNA: TGTGCCAGCTCCCGAGAGGTATTGTCAGGGCCCCTCGATGGCTACACCTTC.

V is TRBV7-8 and J is TRBJ2-7; no definite D call. V gave up 0 bases and J gave up 8 bases, with 14 bases separating them. Germline V CDR1 and CDR2: SGHVS, FQNEAQ. The CDR3 has 14 amino acids. CDR3 sequence (DNA): TGTGCCAGCAGCTTAGCTCAGGTCGCCCCCCAGCAGTACTTC. This encodes CASSLAQVAPQQYF.